A single sample gave rise to the 9 T cell receptor beta chains below, sequenced in a study of T cells in Graves' hyperthyroidism and ophthalmopathy. Using RNA transcripts as the source, TCR beta CDR3 regions were amplified. An initial round of RT-PCR targeting the TCR CDR3 relied on the HTBI primer set. MiXCR, run by TCRdb on the multiplex PCR reads, gives a single entry per CDR3 protein. The table includes around 620,000 distinct CDR3 sequences, 11% to 15% detected once. Sequencing input: blood. These receptors were collected from a woman between 18 and 29 years old with Graves' ophthalmopathy.

The chain recombines TRBV9 with TRBJ2-5; tentatively, D is TRBD1 or TRBD2 (5 bases each). Germline-derived CDR1 and CDR2 are SGDLS and YYNGEE. The length of the CDR3 is 15 residues. The ends were cut back, 2 bases at V and 5 bases at J, with 16 bases in the middle. CDR3 sequence (DNA): TGTGCCAGCAGCGTGGGATGGGGCAGGGACGAGACCCAGTACTTC. It codes for CASSVGWGRDETQYF.

The chain recombines TRBV7-2 with TRBJ2-5; TRBD2 matches 7 bases. CDR1 SGHTA and CDR2 FQGNSA come from the germline V gene. V was pared by 1 base and J by 0 bases, with 5 bases of the junction left unmatched. The CDR3 runs 16 residues. CDR3 region: CASSLGPSGHQETQYF. For the CDR3, the DNA is TGTGCCAGCAGCTTAGGGCCTAGCGGACACCAAGAGACCCAGTACTTC.

This clonotype was detected many times. The rearrangement uses TRBV10-3 and TRBJ2-5, with unresolved D. The CDR3 loop spans 15 amino acids. V shed 5 bases and J shed 2 bases, with 15 bases lying between them. Germline-derived CDR1 and CDR2 are ENHRY and SYGVKD. Written as DNA, the CDR3 is TGTGCCATCAGTCCTCTTGCCCTTTGGCAAGAGACCCAGTACTTC. This sequence encodes CAISPLALWQETQYF.

In this sample, this clonotype turned up a few times. Being one base from a much bigger clone, this may be a read error. This chain uses TRBV12-5 with TRBJ2-1; a possible D gene is TRBD2 (5 bases). Germline V lookup: CDR1 LGHNT, CDR2 FRNRAP. The CDR3 is 16 residues long. The V and J ends lost 4 bases and 4 bases respectively, with 17 bases between them. In nucleotides, the CDR3 is TGTGCTAGTGGTTCCCGGCCACTAACGGGGTACAATGAGCAGTTCTTC. Protein product: CASGSRPLTGYNEQFF.

At least ten counts were recorded for this clonotype. The chain is built from TRBV12-3 or TRBV12-4 and TRBJ2-7; 7 bases are a match to TRBD2. This CDR3 spans 14 amino acids. Unmatched junction bases numbered 7, after V lost 4 bases and J lost 4 bases. DNA of the CDR3: TGTGCCAGCAGTTCTACCGACGGGAGGTACGAGCAGTACTTC. Translating gives CASSSTDGRYEQYF.

This clonotype was seen a handful of times. The J gene is TRBJ2-1, the V gene TRBV7-3; 9 nucleotides match TRBD1. V was pared by 5 bases and J by 7 bases, with 9 bases of the junction left unmatched. This CDR3 spans 15 amino acids. In germline, CDR1 is SGHTA, CDR2 FQGTGA. The CDR3 loop is CASSIRDRAQNEQFF. DNA of the CDR3: TGTGCCAGCAGCATCCGGGACAGGGCGCAAAATGAGCAGTTCTTC.

In this sample, this clonotype turned up many times. The chain uses TRBV11-2 and TRBJ1-4; TRBD1 matches at 10 bases. Germline CDR1 is SGHAT and CDR2 is FQNNGV. The CDR3 is 16 residues long. V lost 0 bases, J lost 10 bases, and 8 bases stayed unmatched. The CDR3 region is CASSLEVTGGIGKLFF. As DNA, the CDR3 is TGTGCCAGCAGCTTAGAGGTGACAGGGGGCATAGGAAAACTGTTTTTT.

This chain connects TRBV5-1 to TRBJ2-2; 7 nucleotides line up with TRBD1. The J segment lost 0 bases and the V segment lost 5 bases, leaving 4 bases of the junction unmatched. CDR1 and CDR2 (germline): SGHRS, YFSETQ. This CDR3 contains 15 residues. DNA for the CDR3: TGCGCCAGCAGTGGGGACAGTGCGAACACCGGGGAGCTGTTTTTT. Its translation is CASSGDSANTGELFF.

This clonotype appeared many times. The chain couples TRBV2 to TRBJ1-1; D is possibly TRBD1 (5 bases). Germline values: CDR1 SNHLY, CDR2 FYNNEI. The CDR3 covers 15 residues. V dropped 3 bases and J dropped 3 bases, with 14 bases sitting between them. CDR3 region: CASSEGPRADTEAFF. The CDR3, as DNA: TGTGCCAGCAGTGAGGGGCCCCGGGCGGACACTGAAGCTTTCTTT.